These T cell receptor beta chains were read from a single sample in a study of CD8+CD57+ T cells in acquired aplastic anemia. TCRdb reprocessed the reads with MiXCR, giving one entry per CDR3 protein. The sample has 200,000 to 250,000 distinct CDR3 sequences; over 60% are singletons. Sequencing was carried out using sorted CD4+, CD8+, or CD8+CD57+ T cells (not recorded which) from PBMCs. Receptors were obtained from a human donor in good health. The CDR3 runs from the conserved cysteine through the conserved F or W. Fields, in order: CDR3 length, D gene, clone size, V gene, J gene, CDR3 protein, CDR3 DNA. D genes are given only for firm matches. Some rows have no size entry. The others give once, few or many, or a class for an expanded clone.

15	-	few	TRBV20-1	TRBJ2-7	CSARDQGRLRAEQYF	TGCAGTGCTAGAGATCAGGGCCGCCTCAGGGCCGAGCAGTACTTC
16	-	many	TRBV2	TRBJ1-5	CASTMGGAGSNQPQHF	TGTGCCAGCACCATGGGGGGGGCAGGGAGCAATCAGCCCCAGCATTTT
12	-	many	TRBV5-5	TRBJ2-7	CASSLTGHEQYF	TGTGCCAGCAGCTTGACCGGCCACGAGCAGTACTTC
14	-	-	TRBV12-3/TRBV12-4	TRBJ2-3	CASSPSRRGDTQYF	TGTGCCAGCAGCCCCTCACGGAGGGGAGATACGCAGTATTTT
15	-	-	TRBV5-1	TRBJ2-3	CASSLVGVGTDTQYF	TGCGCCAGCAGCTTGGTCGGGGTCGGCACAGATACGCAGTATTTT
15	TRBD1	few	TRBV20-1	TRBJ1-5	CSATPGTGRNQPQHF	TGCAGTGCCACGCCCGGGACAGGGCGGAATCAGCCCCAGCATTTT
14	-	many	TRBV11-2	TRBJ1-1	CASSIAEWGTEAFF	TGTGCCAGCAGCATCGCGGAGTGGGGCACTGAAGCTTTCTTT
14	-	-	TRBV15	TRBJ2-7	CATSRETETYEQYF	TGTGCCACCAGCAGAGAGACAGAAACCTACGAGCAGTACTTC
18	-	-	TRBV7-9	TRBJ1-4	CASSLSPRWGRGNEKLFF	TGTGCCAGCAGCTTAAGCCCCAGGTGGGGCCGGGGTAATGAAAAACTGTTTTTT
13	-	few	TRBV10-3	TRBJ1-1	CAISDRANTEAFF	TGTGCCATCAGTGACAGGGCGAACACTGAAGCTTTCTTT
14	-	-	TRBV7-9	TRBJ1-1	CASSRWTENTEAFF	TGTGCCAGCAGCCGGTGGACTGAGAACACTGAAGCTTTCTTT
13	TRBD2	once	TRBV29-1	TRBJ2-7	CSARTSGTSEQYF	TGCAGTGCTAGGACTAGCGGGACCTCCGAGCAGTACTTC
15	-	-	TRBV7-2	TRBJ2-7	CASNLEYGSLYEQHF	TGTGCCAGCAACTTAGAGTACGGGAGTTTGTACGAGCAGCACTTC
16	TRBD2	-	TRBV6-2/TRBV6-3	TRBJ2-3	CASSYSLAGVSDTQYF	TGTGCCAGCAGTTACTCCTTAGCGGGAGTATCAGATACGCAGTATTTT
12	-	-	TRBV10-2	TRBJ2-7	CAISASSYEQYF	TGTGCCATCAGTGCTAGCTCCTACGAGCAGTACTTC
15	TRBD1	many	TRBV20-1	TRBJ1-1	CSAEGQVGGFPEAFF	TGCAGTGCTGAAGGTCAGGTAGGGGGCTTTCCTGAAGCTTTCTTT
14	-	many	TRBV7-9	TRBJ2-7	CASSLSGLVYEQYF	TGTGCCAGCAGCTTATCGGGACTGGTCTACGAGCAGTACTTC
14	TRBD1	-	TRBV2	TRBJ2-1	CASSEYRGTNEQFF	TGTGCCAGCAGTGAATACAGGGGGACCAATGAGCAGTTCTTC
17	-	-	TRBV6-1	TRBJ1-4	CASSEELAAIANEKLFF	TGTGCCAGCAGCGAGGAACTAGCGGCCATTGCTAATGAAAAACTGTTTTTT
12	-	-	TRBV10-3	TRBJ1-3	CAIRDTGTPVLF	TGTGCCATCAGGGACACCGGGACGCCGGTACTCTTT
15	TRBD2	-	TRBV15	TRBJ2-5	CATSRPLAGGETQYF	TGTGCCACCAGCAGACCCCTAGCGGGAGGCGAGACCCAGTACTTC
12	-	-	TRBV20-1	TRBJ2-1	CSASPGNNEQFF	TGCAGTGCTAGCCCAGGAAACAATGAGCAGTTCTTC
17	TRBD2	-	TRBV7-7	TRBJ2-7	CASSPRGGPGRQHEQYF	TGTGCCAGCAGTCCCCGGGGGGGGCCTGGCCGACAGCACGAGCAGTACTTC
14	-	many	TRBV5-6	TRBJ1-4	CASSSWGTNEKLFF	TGTGCCAGCAGCTCTTGGGGAACTAATGAAAAACTGTTTTTT
14	TRBD1	-	TRBV2	TRBJ1-6	CASSHRDSGSPLHF	TGTGCCAGCAGCCATCGGGACAGCGGATCACCCCTCCACTTT
15	-	many	TRBV4-3	TRBJ2-3	CASSQDRGSTDTQYF	TGCGCCAGCAGCCAAGATCGGGGGAGCACAGATACGCAGTATTTT
13	TRBD1	-	TRBV20-1	TRBJ2-7	CSATGQGRAEQYF	TGCAGTGCCACGGGACAGGGTCGGGCCGAGCAGTACTTC
18	-	once	TRBV2	TRBJ2-6	CASSATGTAVSGANVLTF	TGTGCCAGCAGTGCCACCGGGACTGCAGTCTCTGGGGCCAACGTCCTGACTTTC
12	-	-	TRBV29-1	TRBJ1-2	CSVTGLNYGYTF	TGCAGCGTGACAGGACTTAACTATGGCTACACCTTC